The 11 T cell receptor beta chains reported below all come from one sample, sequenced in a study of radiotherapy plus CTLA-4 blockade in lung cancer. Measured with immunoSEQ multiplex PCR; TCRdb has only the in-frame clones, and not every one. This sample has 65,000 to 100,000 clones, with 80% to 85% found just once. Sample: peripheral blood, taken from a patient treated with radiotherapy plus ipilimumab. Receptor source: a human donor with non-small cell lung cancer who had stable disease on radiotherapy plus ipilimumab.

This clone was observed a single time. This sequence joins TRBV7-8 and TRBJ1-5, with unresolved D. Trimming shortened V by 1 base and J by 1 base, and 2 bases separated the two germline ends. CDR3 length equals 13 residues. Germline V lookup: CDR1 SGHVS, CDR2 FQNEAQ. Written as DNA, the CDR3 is TGTGCCAGCAGCTTAGACAGCAATCAGCCCCAGCATTTT. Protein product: CASSLDSNQPQHF.

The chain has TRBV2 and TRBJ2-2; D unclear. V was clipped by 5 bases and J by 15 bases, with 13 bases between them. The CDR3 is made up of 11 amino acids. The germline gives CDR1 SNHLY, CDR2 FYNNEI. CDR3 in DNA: TGTGCCAGCAGTTTGAAGTCCTTGTTGTTTTTT. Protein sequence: CASSLKSLLFF.

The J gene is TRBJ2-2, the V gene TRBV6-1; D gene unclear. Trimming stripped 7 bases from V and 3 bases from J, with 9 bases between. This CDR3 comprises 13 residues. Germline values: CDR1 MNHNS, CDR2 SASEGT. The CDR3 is CASKKRDTGELFF. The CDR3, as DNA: TGTGCCAGCAAGAAGAGAGACACCGGGGAGCTGTTTTTT.

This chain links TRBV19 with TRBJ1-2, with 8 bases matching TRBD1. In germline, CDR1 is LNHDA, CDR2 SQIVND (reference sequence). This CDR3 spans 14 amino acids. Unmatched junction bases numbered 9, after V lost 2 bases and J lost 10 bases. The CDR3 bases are TGTGCCAGTAGTATATCTGGACAGGGTCTAGACTACACCTTC. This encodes CASSISGQGLDYTF. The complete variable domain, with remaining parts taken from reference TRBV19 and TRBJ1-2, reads DGGITQSPKYLFRKEGQNVTLSCEQNLNHDAMYWYRQDPGQGLRLIYYSQIVNDFQKGDIAEGYSVSREKKESFPLTVTSAQKNPTAFYLCASSISGQGLDYTFGSGTRLTVV.

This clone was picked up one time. The CDR3 here is CAISEPGGGDYGYTF. CDR3 sequence (DNA): TGTGCCATCAGTGAGCCGGGGGGAGGTGACTATGGCTACACCTTC. V and J are TRBV10-3 and TRBJ1-2; maybe TRBD1 (5 bases). V gave up 2 bases and J gave up 3 bases, with 13 bases separating them. CDR3 length: 15 residues. CDR1 is ENHRY and CDR2 is SYGVKD in the germline V gene.

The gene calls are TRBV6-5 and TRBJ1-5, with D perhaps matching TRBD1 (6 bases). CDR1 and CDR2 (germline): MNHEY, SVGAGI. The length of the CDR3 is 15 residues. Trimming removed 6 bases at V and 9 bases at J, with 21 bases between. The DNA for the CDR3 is TGTGCCAGCAGAAGACAGGTGGACGGGCAATGGCCCCAGCATTTT. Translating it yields CASRRQVDGQWPQHF.

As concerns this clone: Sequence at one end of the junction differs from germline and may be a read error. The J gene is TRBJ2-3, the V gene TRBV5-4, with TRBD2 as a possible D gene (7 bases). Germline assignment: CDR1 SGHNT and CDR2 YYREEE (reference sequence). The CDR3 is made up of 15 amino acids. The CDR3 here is CASNLGGGSADTQYF. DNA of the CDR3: TGTGCCAGCAACTTGGGGGGCGGGAGCGCAGATACTCAGTATTTT. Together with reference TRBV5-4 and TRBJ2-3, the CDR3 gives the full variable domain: ETGVTQSPTHLIKTRGQQVTLRCSSQSGHNTVSWYQQALGQGPQFIFQYYREEENGRGNFPPRFSGLQFPNYSSELNVNALELDDSALYLCASNLGGGSADTQYFGPGTRLTVL.

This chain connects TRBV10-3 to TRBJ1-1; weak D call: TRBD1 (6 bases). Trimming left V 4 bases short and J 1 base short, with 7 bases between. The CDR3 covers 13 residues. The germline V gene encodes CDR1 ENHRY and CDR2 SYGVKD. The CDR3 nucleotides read TGTGCCATCAGTGGGGGACAGAACACTGAAGCTTTCTTT. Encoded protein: CAISGGQNTEAFF.

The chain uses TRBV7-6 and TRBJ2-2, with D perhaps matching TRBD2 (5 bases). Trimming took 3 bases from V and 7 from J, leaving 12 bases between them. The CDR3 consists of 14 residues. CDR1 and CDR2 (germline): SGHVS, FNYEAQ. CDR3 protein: CASSFRNEGGELFF. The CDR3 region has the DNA TGTGCCAGCAGCTTCCGAAACGAGGGCGGGGAGCTGTTTTTT.

The CDR3 bases are TGTGCCAGCAGCTTAGAAGGGGTAGAGAATGAGCAGTTCTTC. Translating gives CASSLEGVENEQFF. This chain connects TRBV7-2 to TRBJ2-1; the D gene is possibly TRBD1 (5 bases). There are 14 residues in the CDR3. V was shortened by 1 base and J by 7 bases, with 11 bases between the two germline ends. Germline assignment: CDR1 SGHTA and CDR2 FQGNSA. Full variable domain (remainder filled in from reference TRBV7-2 and TRBJ2-1): GAGVSQSPSNKVTEKGKDVELRCDPISGHTALYWYRQSLGQGLEFLIYFQGNSAPDKSGLPSDRFSAERTGGSVSTLTIQRTQQEDSAVYLCASSLEGVENEQFFGPGTRLTVL.

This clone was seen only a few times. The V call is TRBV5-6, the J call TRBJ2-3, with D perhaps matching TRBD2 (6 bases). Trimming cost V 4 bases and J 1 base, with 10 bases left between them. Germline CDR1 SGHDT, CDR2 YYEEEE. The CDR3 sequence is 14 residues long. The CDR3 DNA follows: TGTGCCAGCAGCCCCCCGGGGGGCACAGATACGCAGTATTTT. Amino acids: CASSPPGGTDTQYF.